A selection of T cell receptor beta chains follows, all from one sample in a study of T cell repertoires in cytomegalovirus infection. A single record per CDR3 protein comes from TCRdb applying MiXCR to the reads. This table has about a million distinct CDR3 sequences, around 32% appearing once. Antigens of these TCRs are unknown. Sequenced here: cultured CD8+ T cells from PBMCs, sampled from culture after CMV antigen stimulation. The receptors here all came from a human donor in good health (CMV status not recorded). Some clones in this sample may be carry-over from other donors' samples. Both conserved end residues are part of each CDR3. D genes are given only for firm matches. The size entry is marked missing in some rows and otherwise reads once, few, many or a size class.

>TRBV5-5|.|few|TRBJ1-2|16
CASSPQRDTINYGYTF
TGTGCCAGCAGCCCTCAGCGGGACACAATTAACTATGGCTACACCTTC
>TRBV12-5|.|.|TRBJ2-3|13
CASRADYTDTQYF
TGTGCTAGTAGGGCAGACTACACAGATACGCAGTATTTT
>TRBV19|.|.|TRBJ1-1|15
CASSGRGPANTEAFF
TGTGCCAGTAGCGGGAGAGGGCCGGCCAACACTGAAGCTTTCTTT
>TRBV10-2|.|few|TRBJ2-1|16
CASRGWGRGLDNEQFF
TGCGCCAGCAGAGGGTGGGGGCGGGGGCTTGACAATGAGCAGTTCTTC
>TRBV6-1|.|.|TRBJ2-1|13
CASSKGHLPEKFF
TGTGCCAGCAGTAAGGGCCACTTGCCGGAGAAGTTCTTC
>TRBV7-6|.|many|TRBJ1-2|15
CASSPPGRSNYGYTF
TGTGCCAGCAGCCCTCCGGGGCGGTCTAACTATGGCTACACCTTC
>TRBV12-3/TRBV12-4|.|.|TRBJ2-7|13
CASSPSGPGEQYF
TGTGCCAGCAGTCCGTCAGGGCCCGGAGAGCAGTACTTC
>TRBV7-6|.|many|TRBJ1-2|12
CASSLKGYGYTF
TGTGCCAGCAGCTTAAAGGGCTATGGCTACACCTTC
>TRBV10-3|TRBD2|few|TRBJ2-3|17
CAISEEAGLAGGHGQYF
TGTGCCATCAGTGAGGAGGCCGGCCTAGCGGGGGGCCATGGGCAGTATTTT
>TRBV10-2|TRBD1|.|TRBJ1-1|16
CASSPGQGALNTEAFF
TGCGCCAGCAGTCCGGGACAGGGGGCCCTGAACACTGAAGCTTTCTTT
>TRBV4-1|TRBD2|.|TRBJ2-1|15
CASSRVAGGYNEQFF
TGCGCCAGCAGCCGCGTAGCGGGGGGGTACAATGAGCAGTTCTTC
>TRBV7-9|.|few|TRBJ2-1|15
CASNSDRYHYNEQFF
TGTGCCAGCAACTCTGACCGTTACCACTACAATGAGCAGTTCTTC
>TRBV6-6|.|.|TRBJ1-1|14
CASSYSRGLGEAFF
TGTGCCAGCAGTTACTCTCGGGGGCTGGGTGAAGCTTTCTTT
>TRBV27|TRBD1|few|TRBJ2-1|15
CASSPRDRVPGGQFF
TGTGCCAGCAGTCCCAGGGACAGGGTACCAGGGGGCCAGTTCTTC
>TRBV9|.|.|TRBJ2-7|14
CASSVGRADFEQYF
TGTGCCAGCAGCGTAGGAAGGGCCGACTTCGAGCAGTACTTC
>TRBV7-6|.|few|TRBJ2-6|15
CASSRAPTGANVLTF
TGTGCCAGCAGCAGGGCCCCGACTGGGGCCAACGTCCTGACTTTC
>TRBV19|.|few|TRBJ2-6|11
CASRRANVLTF
TGTGCCAGTCGGAGGGCCAACGTCCTGACTTTC
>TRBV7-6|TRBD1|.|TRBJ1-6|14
CASSPGQDGSPLHF
TGTGCCAGCAGCCCCGGACAGGATGGGTCACCCCTCCACTTT
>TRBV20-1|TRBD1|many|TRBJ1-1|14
CSARADRDSIDAFF
TGCAGTGCTAGAGCCGACAGGGACTCTATTGACGCTTTCTTT
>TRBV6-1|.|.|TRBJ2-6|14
CAATRPSGANVLTF
TGTGCCGCCACCCGGCCATCTGGGGCCAACGTCCTGACTTTC
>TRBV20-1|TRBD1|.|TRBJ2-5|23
CSARAYVDWDRGPGDLTRETQYF
TGCAGTGCTAGAGCTTACGTTGATTGGGACAGGGGGCCCGGAGACTTAACCCGAGAGACCCAGTACTTC
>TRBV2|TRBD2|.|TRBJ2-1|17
CASSDPLAGPSYNEQFF
TGTGCCAGCAGTGACCCACTAGCGGGTCCTTCCTACAATGAGCAGTTCTTC
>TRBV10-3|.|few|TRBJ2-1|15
CAISVSRGTENEQFF
TGTGCCATCAGTGTGAGTCGGGGGACTGAGAATGAGCAGTTCTTC
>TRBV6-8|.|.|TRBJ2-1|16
CASSYSMEGRFNEQFF
TGTGCCAGCAGTTACTCGATGGAGGGGCGCTTCAATGAGCAGTTCTTC
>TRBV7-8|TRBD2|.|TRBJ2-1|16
CASSLISGGAYNEQFF
TGTGCCAGCAGCTTAATTAGCGGGGGAGCTTACAATGAGCAGTTCTTC
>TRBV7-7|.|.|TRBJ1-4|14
CASSRPGPGEKLFF
TGTGCTAGCAGCCGACCTGGGCCGGGTGAAAAACTGTTTTTT
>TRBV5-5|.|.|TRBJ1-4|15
CASSLAPGKNEKLFF
TGTGCCAGCAGCTTGGCGCCAGGCAAGAATGAAAAACTGTTTTTT
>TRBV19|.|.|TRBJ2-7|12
CASSSYGQEQYF
TGTGCCAGTAGTTCTTATGGGCAGGAGCAGTACTTC
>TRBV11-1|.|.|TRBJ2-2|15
CASSYGVPNTGELFF
TGTGCCAGCAGCTACGGAGTTCCGAACACCGGGGAGCTGTTTTTT
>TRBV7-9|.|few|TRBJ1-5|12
CASSSGMPPQHF
TGTGCCAGCAGCTCTGGGATGCCGCCCCAGCATTTT
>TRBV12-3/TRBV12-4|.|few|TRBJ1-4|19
CASSFRAGGDPTTNEKLFF
TGTGCCAGCAGTTTCCGGGCAGGAGGCGACCCCACAACTAATGAAAAACTGTTTTTT
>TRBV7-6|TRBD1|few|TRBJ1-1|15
CASSPFSDRDTEAFF
TGTGCCAGCAGCCCCTTCTCGGACAGGGACACTGAAGCTTTCTTT
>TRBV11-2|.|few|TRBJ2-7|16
CASSLYKVGSSYEQYF
TGTGCCAGCAGCTTATATAAGGTCGGGAGCTCCTACGAGCAGTACTTC
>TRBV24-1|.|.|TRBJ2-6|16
CATSDGGGLGANVLTF
TGTGCCACCAGTGATGGAGGGGGGCTCGGGGCCAACGTCCTGACTTTC
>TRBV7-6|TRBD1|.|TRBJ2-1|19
CASSPRTGGGGASYNEQFF
TGTGCCAGCAGCCCTCGGACAGGGGGCGGGGGGGCCTCCTACAATGAGCAGTTCTTC
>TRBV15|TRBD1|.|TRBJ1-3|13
CATTGGSGNTIYF
TGTGCCACCACAGGGGGCTCTGGAAACACCATATATTTT